Presented here are 30 T cell receptor beta chains from one specimen sequenced in a study of cytomegalovirus exposure and HLA in healthy donors. The PCR contained 60 Vbeta and 13 Jbeta primers. Sequenced by immunoSEQ multiplex PCR; TCRdb stores in-frame clones only, minus some. The data show roughly 120,000 clones, 65% to 80% seen once. The sequenced sample was PBMCs. These receptors were obtained from a human donor in good health.

The chain recombines TRBV2 with TRBJ1-5; D is unresolved. Trimming shortened V by 3 bases and J by 2 bases, and 8 bases separated the two germline ends. Germline CDR1 and CDR2: SNHLY and FYNNEI. The CDR3 consists of 14 residues. DNA for the CDR3: TGTGCCAGCAGTGATTGGCAAGGCAATCAGCCCCAGCATTTT. This sequence encodes CASSDWQGNQPQHF.

The V gene is TRBV27, the J gene TRBJ1-3; 7 bases align to TRBD1. Germline V gene lookup returns CDR1 MNHEY and CDR2 SMNVEV (reference sequence). This CDR3 is built from 15 residues. V gave up 7 bases and J gave up 2 bases; unmatched junction bases: 8. The CDR3 reads CASTSTGIPGNTIYF. Here the CDR3 DNA reads TGTGCCAGCACCTCGACAGGGATTCCTGGAAACACCATATATTTT.

This sequence joins TRBV9 and TRBJ2-7; 7 bases fit TRBD2. In germline, CDR1 is SGDLS, CDR2 YYNGEE. Germline trimming cut 3 bases from V and 7 bases from J; bases unmatched to any gene: 7. CDR3 length: 13 residues. In DNA, the CDR3 is TGTGCCAGCAGCGCCACCCTGCGGGGGGAGCAGTACTTC. This translates into CASSATLRGEQYF.

The chain joins TRBV6-6 to TRBJ2-1, with TRBD2 identical over 13 bases. J lost 2 bases, V lost 6 bases, and 1 base had no gene match. The CDR3 length is 15 residues. Germline lookup yields CDR1 MNHNY and CDR2 SVGAGI (reference sequence). The CDR3 loop reads CASRLAGGPYNEQFF. In DNA, the CDR3 is TGTGCCAGCAGACTAGCGGGGGGGCCCTACAATGAGCAGTTCTTC.

The rearrangement uses TRBV6-4 and TRBJ1-5, with 8 bases that match TRBD1. CDR3 length equals 14 residues. J lost 4 bases, V lost 7 bases, and 6 bases had no gene match. Per the germline V gene, CDR1 is MRHNA and CDR2 is SNTAGT. The DNA for the CDR3 is TGTGCCAGCATTAAGACAGGGGCGAATCAGCCCCAGCATTTT. Encoded protein: CASIKTGANQPQHF.

The rearrangement uses TRBV27 and TRBJ2-2; maybe TRBD1 (6 bases). There are 14 residues in the CDR3. Germline V gene sequence: CDR1 MNHEY, CDR2 SMNVEV (reference sequence). V lost 7 bases, J lost 7 bases, and 16 bases lay in between. The CDR3 loop is CASTGDYEFGELFF. The CDR3 region has the DNA TGTGCCAGCACAGGGGATTACGAGTTCGGGGAGCTGTTTTTT.

The chain couples TRBV6-5 to TRBJ1-1; D is possibly TRBD1 (5 bases). The CDR3 is made up of 15 amino acids. V was cut by 6 bases and J by 3 bases, with 17 bases left in between. Germline V gene data show CDR1 as MNHEY and CDR2 as SVGAGI. CDR3: CASSLLMGGDTEAFF. The CDR3 bases are TGTGCCAGCAGCCTCCTTATGGGGGGGGACACTGAAGCTTTCTTT.

CDR3 amino acids: CASSYSRATDTQYF. CDR3 nucleotides: TGTGCCAGCAGTTACTCCAGGGCCACAGATACGCAGTATTTT. The rearrangement joins TRBV6-5 to TRBJ2-3, with D perhaps TRBD1 (5 bases). Germline CDR1 MNHEY, CDR2 SVGAGI. The CDR3 is made up of 14 amino acids. V dropped 0 bases and J dropped 2 bases, with 6 bases sitting between them.

This chain uses TRBV6-1 with TRBJ2-1; 8 nucleotides line up with TRBD2. CDR3 length: 14 amino acids. Germline V gene data show CDR1 as MNHNS and CDR2 as SASEGT. Trimming took 5 bases from V and 8 from J; bases not matched to a gene: 8. Here the CDR3 reads CASSFSGAGDEQFF. The CDR3 DNA is TGTGCCAGCAGTTTTAGCGGGGCGGGGGATGAGCAGTTCTTC.

The chain carries TRBV18 and TRBJ2-5; 11 bases fit TRBD1. Germline V lookup: CDR1 KGHSH, CDR2 LQKENI. The CDR3 is 17 amino acids. The junction had 9 bases not matched to a gene; V was cut back by 5 bases and J by 1 base. The CDR3 nucleotides are TGTGCCAGCTCAAATGGACAGGGGGCGTCAATCCAAGAGACCCAGTACTTC. Residues: CASSNGQGASIQETQYF.

The chain combines TRBV4-1 with TRBJ2-3; TRBD2 agrees at 7 bases. In germline, CDR1 is MGHRA, CDR2 YSYEKL. This CDR3 has 20 amino acids. V was pared by 5 bases and J by 2 bases, with 22 bases of the junction left unmatched. CDR3 nucleotide sequence: TGCGCCAGCAGCTCCAAGATCGGAATTCGGGGCGGGGGATACACAGATACGCAGTATTTT. It specifies CASSSKIGIRGGGYTDTQYF.

The rearrangement links TRBV1 to TRBJ2-3; the table's TRBD2 call for D was not verified on the DNA. TRBV1 is listed as a pseudogene. This CDR3 contains 15 residues. The CDR3 region has the DNA TGCACCAGCATCGTAGCGGGGGGACTCACAGATACGCAGTATTTT. Translation gives CTSIVAGGLTDTQYF.

The chain is built from TRBV9 and TRBJ2-3; 14 bases fit TRBD2. This CDR3 has 19 residues. The germline CDR1 and CDR2 sequences are SGDLS and YYNGEE. Trimming removed 10 bases from V and 4 bases from J; junction bases left unmatched: 20. The CDR3 here is CAGYIRLAGGPRVADTQYF. CDR3 DNA: TGTGCCGGATACATTAGACTAGCGGGGGGGCCAAGGGTTGCAGATACGCAGTATTTT.

This chain joins TRBV27 and TRBJ2-5; a possible D gene is TRBD1 (6 bases). V lost 5 bases and J 11 bases, leaving 18 bases between the germline ends. The CDR3 spans 13 residues. Germline V gives CDR1 MNHEY, CDR2 SMNVEV (reference sequence). The CDR3 region has the DNA TGTGCCAGCAGTCCTTCTCAATCGAGGGGGCAGTACTTC. This sequence encodes CASSPSQSRGQYF.

This rearrangement joins TRBV29-1 to TRBJ1-2; D is uncertain. V was trimmed by 4 bases and J by 1 base, leaving 16 bases between them. Per germline, CDR1 SQVTM and CDR2 ANQGSEA. The CDR3 loop spans 15 amino acids. The chain's CDR3 is CSVADDHSNNYGYTF. The CDR3 nucleotides read TGCAGCGTTGCCGACGACCACAGCAATAACTATGGCTACACCTTC.

This chain uses TRBV7-6 with TRBJ2-2; perhaps TRBD2 as D (6 bases). Germline assignment: CDR1 SGHVS and CDR2 FNYEAQ. V dropped 5 bases and J dropped 7 bases, with 20 bases sitting between them. The CDR3 sequence is 16 residues long. The CDR3 sequence is CASSPTGVLGVGELFF. Written as DNA, the CDR3 is TGTGCCAGCAGCCCGACGGGGGTCCTGGGCGTCGGGGAGCTGTTTTTT.

The chain is built from TRBV5-1 and TRBJ1-1; 7 bases are shared with TRBD1. Germline CDR1 is SGHRS and CDR2 is YFSETQ. CDR3 size: 14 residues. V lost 0 bases, J lost 5 bases, and 4 bases stayed unmatched. CDR3 nucleotides: TGCGCCAGCAGCTTGGAACAGGGGCGGACTGAAGCTTTCTTT. Protein sequence: CASSLEQGRTEAFF.

This clone came up a few times. The V gene is TRBV6-6, the J gene TRBJ2-1; 9 bases align to TRBD1. J was trimmed by 0 bases and V by 6 bases; bases with no gene match: 3. The CDR3 spans 15 residues. The V gene's germline CDR1 is MNHNY and CDR2 SVGAGI (reference sequence). The CDR3 region has the DNA TGTGCCAGCAGCATGGACAGGGGCTCCTACAATGAGCAGTTCTTC. This translates into CASSMDRGSYNEQFF.

This rearrangement joins TRBV7-6 to TRBJ1-1, with D maybe TRBD1 (5 bases). The CDR3 is 12 residues long. V lost 5 bases, J lost 5 bases, and 9 bases lay in between. Germline CDR1 and CDR2: SGHVS and FNYEAQ. The CDR3 is CASSTQGTEAFF. DNA of the CDR3: TGTGCCAGCAGCACTCAGGGTACTGAAGCTTTCTTT. The full variable domain, rest sourced from reference TRBV7-6 and TRBJ1-1, is GAGVSQSPRYKVTKRGQDVALRCDPISGHVSLYWYRQALGQGPEFLTYFNYEAQQDKSGLPNDRFSAERPEGSISTLTIQRTEQRDSAMYRCASSTQGTEAFFGQGTRLTVV.

The chain is built from TRBV6-1 and TRBJ1-5; a possible D gene is TRBD1 (6 bases). Germline assignment: CDR1 MNHNS and CDR2 SASEGT. The CDR3 runs 14 residues. Trimming stripped 5 bases from V and 7 bases from J, with 15 bases between. CDR3 residues: CASSSGAGEQPQHF. The CDR3 nucleotides read TGTGCCAGCAGTTCCGGGGCAGGGGAGCAGCCCCAGCATTTT.

The CDR3 DNA reads TGTGCCAGCAGCCAAGAAGGTGGCAGGGGTTACTCTGGAAACACCATATATTTT. It specifies CASSQEGGRGYSGNTIYF. The J gene is TRBJ1-3, the V gene TRBV4-2; D is perhaps TRBD1 (6 bases). Germline-derived CDR1 and CDR2 are LGHNA and YNFKEQ. CDR3 length: 18 amino acids. V was trimmed by 0 bases and J by 0 bases, leaving 15 bases between them.

The rearrangement uses TRBV29-1 and TRBJ2-3; 7 positions match TRBD1. From germline, CDR1 is SQVTM and CDR2 ANQGSEA. V gave up 6 bases and J gave up 2 bases; unmatched junction bases: 8. The CDR3 loop spans 14 amino acids. The CDR3 coding sequence is TGCAGCGTAGTATCAGGGGGATCCACAGATACGCAGTATTTT. As protein: CSVVSGGSTDTQYF.

The J gene is TRBJ2-1, the V gene TRBV2, with a possible D match to TRBD2 (5 bases). Germline values: CDR1 SNHLY, CDR2 FYNNEI. V dropped 2 bases and J dropped 4 bases, with 18 bases sitting between them. This CDR3 is built from 17 residues. The CDR3 region is CASSEYKSRVAYNEQFF. The CDR3 DNA sequence: TGTGCCAGCAGTGAATATAAGTCTCGGGTAGCGTACAATGAGCAGTTCTTC.

The chain combines TRBV10-3 with TRBJ2-3, with TRBD2 matching 13 bases. The trim removed 7 bases at V and 3 bases at J, leaving 4 bases unmatched. The CDR3 consists of 15 residues. CDR1 is ENHRY and CDR2 is SYGVKD in the germline V gene. CDR3 DNA: TGTGCCATCATGAGGACTAGCGGGGGAACAGATACGCAGTATTTT. Translation gives CAIMRTSGGTDTQYF.

This chain joins TRBV9 and TRBJ1-6, with D perhaps matching TRBD1 (6 bases). The CDR3 runs 14 residues. Trimming took 0 bases from V and 8 from J, leaving 9 bases between them. The V gene's germline CDR1 is SGDLS and CDR2 YYNGEE. CDR3 loop: CASSVAGQYSPLHF. The CDR3 bases are TGTGCCAGCAGCGTAGCTGGACAGTATTCACCCCTCCACTTT.

The chain combines TRBV28 with TRBJ1-4, with 8 nucleotides matching TRBD1. Germline assignment: CDR1 MDHEN and CDR2 SYDVKM. With V trimmed by 8 bases and J by 3 bases, 8 bases remained unmatched. There are 15 residues in the CDR3. The CDR3 sequence: CASSDRGYSNEKLFF. CDR3 coding DNA: TGTGCCAGCTCCGACAGGGGTTATTCTAATGAAAAACTGTTTTTT.

The chain joins TRBV5-5 to TRBJ1-1; D remains unclear. The CDR3 spans 11 residues. CDR1 and CDR2 (germline): SGHKS, YYEKEE (reference sequence). Trimming stripped 5 bases from V and 7 bases from J, with 9 bases between. The CDR3 nucleotides read TGTGCCAGCAGTCTATACAGTGAAGCTTTCTTT. Residues: CASSLYSEAFF.

V usage is TRBV28 and J usage is TRBJ2-7; a weak D match, TRBD1 (6 bases). The CDR3 runs 17 residues. Germline V gene sequence: CDR1 MDHEN, CDR2 SYDVKM. Trimming stripped 6 bases from V and 7 bases from J, with 28 bases between. For the CDR3, the DNA is TGTGCCAGCAGCCAACCCGGCATAAGGGGGTTTGGTTATGAGCAGTACTTC. The encoded protein is CASSQPGIRGFGYEQYF. Full variable domain (remainder filled in from reference TRBV28 and TRBJ2-7): DVKVTQSSRYLVKRTGEKVFLECVQDMDHENMFWYRQDPGLGLRLIYFSYDVKMKEKGDIPEGYSVSREKKERFSLILESASTNQTSMYLCASSQPGIRGFGYEQYFGPGTRLTVT.

The chain joins TRBV6-1 to TRBJ1-3; D is undetermined. Germline V gene data show CDR1 as MNHNS and CDR2 as SASEGT. There are 14 residues in the CDR3. The germline V and J ends were trimmed by 5 bases and 0 bases, with 8 bases remaining between them. CDR3 bases: TGTGCCAGCAGTCCGGTCCCCTCTGGAAACACCATATATTTT. Amino acids: CASSPVPSGNTIYF.

This clone was seen a handful of times. This sequence joins TRBV6-1 and TRBJ2-1; tentatively, D is TRBD2 (5 bases). V gave up 8 bases and J gave up 10 bases, with 15 bases separating them. Per germline, CDR1 MNHNS and CDR2 SASEGT. The CDR3 loop spans 12 amino acids. The CDR3 bases are TGTGCCAGCGGGCGGGCGGGCCTCGAGCAGTTCTTC. This sequence encodes CASGRAGLEQFF.